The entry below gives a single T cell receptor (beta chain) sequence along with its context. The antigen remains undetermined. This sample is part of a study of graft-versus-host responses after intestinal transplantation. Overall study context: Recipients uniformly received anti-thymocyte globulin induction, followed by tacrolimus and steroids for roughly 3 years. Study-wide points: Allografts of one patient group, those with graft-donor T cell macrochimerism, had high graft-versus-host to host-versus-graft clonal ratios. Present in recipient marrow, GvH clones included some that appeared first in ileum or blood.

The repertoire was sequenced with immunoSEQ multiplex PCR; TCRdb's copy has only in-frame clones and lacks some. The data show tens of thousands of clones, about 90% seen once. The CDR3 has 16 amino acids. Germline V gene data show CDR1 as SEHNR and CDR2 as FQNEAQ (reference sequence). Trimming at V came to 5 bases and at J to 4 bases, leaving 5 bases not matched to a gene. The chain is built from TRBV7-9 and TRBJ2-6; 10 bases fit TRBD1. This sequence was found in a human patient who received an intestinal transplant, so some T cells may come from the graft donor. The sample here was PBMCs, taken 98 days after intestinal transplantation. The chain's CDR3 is CASSPGTGVGANVLTF. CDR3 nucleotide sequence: TGTGCCAGCAGCCCCGGGACAGGGGTCGGGGCCAACGTCCTGACTTTC.